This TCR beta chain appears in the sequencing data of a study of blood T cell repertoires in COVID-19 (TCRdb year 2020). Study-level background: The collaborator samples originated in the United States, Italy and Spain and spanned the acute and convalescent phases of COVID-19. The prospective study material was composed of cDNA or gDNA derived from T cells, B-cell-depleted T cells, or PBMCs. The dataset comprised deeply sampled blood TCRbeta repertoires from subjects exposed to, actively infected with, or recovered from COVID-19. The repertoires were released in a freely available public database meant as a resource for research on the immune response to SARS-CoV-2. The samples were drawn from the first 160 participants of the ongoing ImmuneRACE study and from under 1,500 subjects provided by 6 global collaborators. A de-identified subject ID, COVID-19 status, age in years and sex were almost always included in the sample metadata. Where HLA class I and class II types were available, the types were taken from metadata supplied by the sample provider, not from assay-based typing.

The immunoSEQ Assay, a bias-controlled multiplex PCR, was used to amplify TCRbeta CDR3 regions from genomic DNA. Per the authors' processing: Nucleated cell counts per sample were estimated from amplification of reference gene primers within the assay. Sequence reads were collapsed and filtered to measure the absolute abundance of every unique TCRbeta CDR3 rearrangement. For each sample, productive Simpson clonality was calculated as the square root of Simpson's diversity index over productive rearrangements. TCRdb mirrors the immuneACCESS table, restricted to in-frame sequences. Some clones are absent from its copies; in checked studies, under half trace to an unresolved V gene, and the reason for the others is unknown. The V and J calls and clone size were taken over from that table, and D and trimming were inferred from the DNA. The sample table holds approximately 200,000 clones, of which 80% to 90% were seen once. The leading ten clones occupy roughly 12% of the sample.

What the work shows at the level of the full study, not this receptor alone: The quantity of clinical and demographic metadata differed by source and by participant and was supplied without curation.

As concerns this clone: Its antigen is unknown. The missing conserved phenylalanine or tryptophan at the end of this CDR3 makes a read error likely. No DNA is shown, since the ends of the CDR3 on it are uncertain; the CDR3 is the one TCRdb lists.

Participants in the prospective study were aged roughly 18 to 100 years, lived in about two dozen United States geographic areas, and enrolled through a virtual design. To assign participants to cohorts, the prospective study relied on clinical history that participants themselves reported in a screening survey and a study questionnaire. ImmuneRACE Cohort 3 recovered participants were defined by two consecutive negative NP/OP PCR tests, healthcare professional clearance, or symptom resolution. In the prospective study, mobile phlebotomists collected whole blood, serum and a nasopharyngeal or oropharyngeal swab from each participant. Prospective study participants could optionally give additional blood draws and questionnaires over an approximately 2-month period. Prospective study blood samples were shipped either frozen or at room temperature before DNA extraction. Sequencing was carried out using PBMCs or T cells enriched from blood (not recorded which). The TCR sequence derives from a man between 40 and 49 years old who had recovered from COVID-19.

CDR3 sequence: CASSAGTAPQSGL. The receptor chain draws on TRBV7-8 and TRBJ2-7; TRBD2, as called in the table, went unchecked against the DNA. CDR1 SGHVS and CDR2 FQNEAQ were looked up in the germline V gene. The CDR3 extends over 13 residues, inclusive of both ends.